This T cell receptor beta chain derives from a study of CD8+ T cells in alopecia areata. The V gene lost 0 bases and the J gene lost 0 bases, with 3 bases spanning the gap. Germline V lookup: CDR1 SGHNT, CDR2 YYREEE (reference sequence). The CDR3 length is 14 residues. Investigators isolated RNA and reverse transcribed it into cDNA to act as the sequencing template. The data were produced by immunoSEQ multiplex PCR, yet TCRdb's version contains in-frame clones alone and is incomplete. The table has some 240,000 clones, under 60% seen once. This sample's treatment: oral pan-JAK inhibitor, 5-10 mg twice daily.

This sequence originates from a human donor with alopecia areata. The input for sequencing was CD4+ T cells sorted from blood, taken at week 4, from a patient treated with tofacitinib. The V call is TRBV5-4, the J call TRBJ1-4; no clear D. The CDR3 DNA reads TGTGCCAGCAGCTTGGGTGCAACTAATGAAAAACTGTTTTTT. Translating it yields CASSLGATNEKLFF.